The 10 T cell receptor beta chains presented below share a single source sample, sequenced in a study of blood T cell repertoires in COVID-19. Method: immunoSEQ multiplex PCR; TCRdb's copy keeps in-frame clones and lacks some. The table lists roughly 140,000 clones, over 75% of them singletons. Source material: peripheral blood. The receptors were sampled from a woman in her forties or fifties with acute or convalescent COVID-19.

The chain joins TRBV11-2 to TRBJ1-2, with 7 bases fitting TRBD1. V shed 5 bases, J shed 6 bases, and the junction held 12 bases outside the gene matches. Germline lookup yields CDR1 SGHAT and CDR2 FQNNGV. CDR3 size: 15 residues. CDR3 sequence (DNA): TGTGCCAGCAGCCAGTTATCCCGACAGGGTGATGGCTACACCTTC. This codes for CASSQLSRQGDGYTF.

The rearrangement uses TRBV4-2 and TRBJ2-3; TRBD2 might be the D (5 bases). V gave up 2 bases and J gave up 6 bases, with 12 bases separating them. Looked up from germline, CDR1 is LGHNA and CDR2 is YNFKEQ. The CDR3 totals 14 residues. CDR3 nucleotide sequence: TGTGCCAGCAGCCAACGCACTAGTACCGATACGCAGTATTTT. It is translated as CASSQRTSTDTQYF.

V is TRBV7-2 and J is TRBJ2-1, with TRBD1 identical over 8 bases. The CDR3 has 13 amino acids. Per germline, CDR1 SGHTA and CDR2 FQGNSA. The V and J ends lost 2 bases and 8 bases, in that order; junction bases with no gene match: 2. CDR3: CASSLNRGYEQFF. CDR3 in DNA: TGTGCCAGCAGCTTAAACAGGGGGTATGAGCAGTTCTTC.

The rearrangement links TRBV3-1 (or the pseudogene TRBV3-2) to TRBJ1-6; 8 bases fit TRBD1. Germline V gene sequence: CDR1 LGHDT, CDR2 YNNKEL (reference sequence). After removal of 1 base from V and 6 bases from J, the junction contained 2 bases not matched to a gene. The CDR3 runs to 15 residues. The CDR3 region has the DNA TGTGCCAGCAGCCAAGCGCAGGGGGCTAATTCACCCCTCCACTTT. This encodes CASSQAQGANSPLHF.

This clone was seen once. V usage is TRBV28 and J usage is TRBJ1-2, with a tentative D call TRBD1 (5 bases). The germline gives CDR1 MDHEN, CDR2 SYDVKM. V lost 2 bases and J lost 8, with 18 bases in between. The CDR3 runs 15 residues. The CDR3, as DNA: TGTGCCAGCAGTTTACAGGGCTCCGGTCGGGAGGGCTACACCTTC. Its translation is CASSLQGSGREGYTF.

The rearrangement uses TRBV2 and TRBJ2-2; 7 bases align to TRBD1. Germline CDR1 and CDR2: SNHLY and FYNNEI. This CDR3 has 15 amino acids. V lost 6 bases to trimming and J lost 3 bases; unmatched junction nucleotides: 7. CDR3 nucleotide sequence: TGTGCCAGCAGGCTACAGGGGCGGGACACCGGGGAGCTGTTTTTT. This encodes CASRLQGRDTGELFF.

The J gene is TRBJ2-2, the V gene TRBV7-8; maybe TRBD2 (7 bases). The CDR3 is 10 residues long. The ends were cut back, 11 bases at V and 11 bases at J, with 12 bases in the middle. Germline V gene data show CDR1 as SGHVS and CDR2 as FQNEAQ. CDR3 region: CAEGEGELFF. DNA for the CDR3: TGTGCCGAGGGGGAGGGTGAGCTGTTTTTT.

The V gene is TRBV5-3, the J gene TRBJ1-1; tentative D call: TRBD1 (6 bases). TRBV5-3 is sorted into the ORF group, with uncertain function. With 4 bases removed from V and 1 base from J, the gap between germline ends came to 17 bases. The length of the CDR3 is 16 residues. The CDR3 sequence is CARSLPPPGQNTEAFF. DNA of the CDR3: TGTGCCAGAAGCCTCCCACCTCCGGGACAGAACACTGAAGCTTTCTTT.

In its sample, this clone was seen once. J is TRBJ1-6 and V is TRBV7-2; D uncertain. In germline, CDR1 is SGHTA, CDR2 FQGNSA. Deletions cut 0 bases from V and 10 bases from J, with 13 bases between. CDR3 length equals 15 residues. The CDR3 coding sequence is TGTGCCAGCAGCTTAGCGAGAGGGAGGGAGTCACCCCTCCACTTT. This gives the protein CASSLARGRESPLHF.

CDR3 sequence: CASSLHLTGDRELRKLFF. For the CDR3, the DNA is TGTGCCAGCAGTTTACACCTCACGGGGGACAGGGAACTTCGGAAACTGTTTTTT. The V gene is TRBV28, the J gene TRBJ1-4; TRBD1 aligns across 9 bases. Germline lookup yields CDR1 MDHEN and CDR2 SYDVKM. Unmatched junction bases numbered 18, after V lost 2 bases and J lost 11 bases. The CDR3 runs to 18 residues.